Included here is one TCR beta chain sequence, with context. No antigen is known for it. The data were produced by immunoSEQ multiplex PCR, yet TCRdb's version contains in-frame clones alone and is incomplete. Found here are 45,000 to 60,000 clones, approximately 90% of them singletons; the top ten hold around 4%. The sample is drawn from a study of OX40 agonist ivuxolimab in advanced cancers. Study context: Patients were dosed with the agonistic anti-OX40 (CD134) antibody ivuxolimab. Treatment received earlier with anti-PD-1, anti-PD-L1 or anti-CTLA-4 agents was allowed, and less than 45% had some. Points from the study as a whole: More expanded clones were seen, on average, in CD8+ T cells than in CD4+.

The sequenced sample was CD4+ or CD8+ T cells sorted from blood, obtained in a trial of the OX40 agonist ivuxolimab. This TCR derives from an adult with an advanced solid tumor such as melanoma, head and neck, liver or kidney cancer.

For the CDR3, the DNA is TGTGCCAGCAGCGCAGATCAGGGACATGAGCAGTTCTTC. Its translation is CASSADQGHEQFF. The chain carries TRBV7-9 and TRBJ2-1; D is tentatively TRBD1 or TRBD2 (5 bases each). CDR3 length: 13 amino acids. V shed 5 bases and J shed 8 bases, with 13 bases lying between them. CDR1 is SEHNR, CDR2 FQNEAQ, per germline (reference sequence).